This T cell receptor beta chain was identified in a study of technical replicates of blood from a handful of donors (dated by TCRdb to 2016 to 2017). The CDR3 contains 11 residues, cysteine and phenylalanine counted. Only the CDR3 DNA is retained, 33 bases long and in frame from the first base. CDR1 and CDR2 are drawn from the germline V gene: MNHNS, SASEGT. Library preparation used the immunoSEQ multiplex PCR assay. TCRdb carries this immuneACCESS record with in-frame sequences only. Its versions omit some clonotypes, under half of them owing to an unresolved V gene in the studies checked, with the rest unexplained. This sample has 75,000 to 95,000 clones in its table, and around nine tenths of those were observed once. Of the sample, 0.27% is held by the ten largest clones. As concerns this clone: Its antigen is unknown. No base quality values were provided; no much bigger clone lies one nucleotide off.

This receptor was identified in a human donor in good health. The chain uses TRBV6-1 and TRBJ2-5; the central 7 bases match TRBD2. Input material: T cells isolated from PBMCs. CDR3 protein: CGGREGETQYF. The nucleotides are TGTGGGGGGAGGGAGGGCGAGACCCAGTACTTC.